The rows below give T cell receptor beta chains drawn from one sample of a study of T cells in Graves' hyperthyroidism and ophthalmopathy. TCRdb passed the multiplex PCR reads through MiXCR, listing each CDR3 protein once. The data hold roughly 520,000 distinct CDR3 sequences, with around 24% observed a single time. Specimen: blood. The receptors stem from a woman aged 25 to 39 with Graves' ophthalmopathy. Both conserved end residues are part of each CDR3. The order of the fields is CDR3 protein, CDR3 DNA, clone size, J gene, D gene, V gene. D genes are given only for firm matches. A clone size is listed for some rows: how often the clone was seen (once, few, many), or a class if it is expanded.

CASSFRQPGPRSTYEQYF TGTGCCAGCAGCTTCCGACAACCGGGACCCCGAAGCACCTACGAGCAGTACTTC . TRBJ2-7 . TRBV7-8
CASSTRQGASYEQYF TGTGCCAGCAGCACGAGACAGGGGGCGTCCTACGAGCAGTACTTC few TRBJ2-7 TRBD1 TRBV6-2/TRBV6-3
CASGQGAWSNQPQHF TGTGCCAGTGGACAGGGGGCTTGGAGCAATCAGCCCCAGCATTTT many TRBJ1-5 TRBD1 TRBV19
CASTHGPGNTEAFF TGTGCCAGCACCCATGGGCCCGGGAACACTGAAGCTTTCTTT . TRBJ1-1 . TRBV12-3/TRBV12-4
CASSQTLTLYEQYF TGTGCCAGCAGCCAAACCCTAACCCTCTACGAGCAGTACTTC . TRBJ2-7 . TRBV14
CASMRFNTEAFF TGTGCCAGCATGAGGTTTAACACTGAAGCTTTCTTT many TRBJ1-1 . TRBV6-1
CASSLLPDSPYEQYF TGTGCCAGCAGTCTCCTTCCGGACAGCCCCTACGAGCAGTACTTC few TRBJ2-7 . TRBV28
CASTGTFYEQYF TGTGCCAGCACCGGGACTTTCTACGAGCAGTACTTC . TRBJ2-7 . TRBV2
CASSRGWGRGQTYEQYF TGTGCCAGCAGCAGGGGGTGGGGACGGGGACAGACCTACGAGCAGTACTTC many TRBJ2-7 TRBD1 TRBV7-9
CSVENRDSGNTIYF TGCAGCGTAGAAAACAGAGACTCTGGAAACACCATATATTTT many TRBJ1-3 . TRBV29-1
CASSLMPGWNNSPLHF TGTGCCAGCAGTTTAATGCCAGGGTGGAATAATTCACCCCTCCACTTT few TRBJ1-6 . TRBV28
CATKDSYGYTF TGTGCCACCAAAGACAGCTATGGCTACACCTTC once TRBJ1-2 . TRBV2
CSVPQGVNQPQHF TGCAGCGTTCCACAGGGGGTCAATCAGCCCCAGCATTTT many TRBJ1-5 TRBD1 TRBV20-1
CASSLADRGSNYGYTF TGTGCCAGCAGTTTGGCGGACAGGGGATCTAACTATGGCTACACCTTC . TRBJ1-2 TRBD1 TRBV7-2
CASSVGGGLTGELFF TGTGCCAGCAGCGTGGGCGGGGGCCTTACCGGGGAGCTGTTTTTT few TRBJ2-2 . TRBV9
CSVPGQSNQPQHF TGCAGTGTCCCGGGACAGAGCAATCAGCCCCAGCATTTT many TRBJ1-5 TRBD1 TRBV20-1
CASSPGQGASTLEAFF TGTGCCAGCAGTCCCGGACAGGGGGCCTCAACCCTTGAAGCTTTCTTT many TRBJ1-1 TRBD1 TRBV6-1
CASSSSSGDEQYF TGCGCCAGCAGCAGCTCCTCGGGGGACGAGCAGTACTTC many TRBJ2-7 . TRBV5-1
CSVEWGTGGYGYTF TGCAGCGTTGAATGGGGGACAGGGGGATATGGCTACACCTTC many TRBJ1-2 TRBD1 TRBV29-1
CASSLDLNTGELFF TGTGCCAGCAGCCTTGACCTGAACACCGGGGAGCTGTTTTTT . TRBJ2-2 . TRBV7-3
CASSLGIDQYF TGTGCCAGCAGTTTAGGGATTGACCAGTACTTC few TRBJ2-5 . TRBV12-3/TRBV12-4
CASSDEMNTEAFF TGTGCCAGCAGTGACGAGATGAACACTGAAGCTTTCTTT many TRBJ1-1 . TRBV2
CSVESPLGETQYF TGCAGCGTTGAATCCCCCCTCGGGGAGACCCAGTACTTC . TRBJ2-5 . TRBV29-1
CASRWTGEGFYGYTF TGTGCCAGCAGGTGGACAGGGGAAGGCTTCTATGGCTACACCTTC many TRBJ1-2 TRBD1 TRBV28
CASRAGTGGTEAFF TGCGCCAGCAGGGCCGGGACAGGGGGCACTGAAGCTTTCTTT many TRBJ1-1 TRBD1 TRBV5-1
CASSLPLDGSTEAFF TGTGCCAGCAGTCTCCCCTTAGACGGATCCACTGAAGCTTTCTTT many TRBJ1-1 . TRBV12-3/TRBV12-4
CSAPPQRAGYTF TGCAGTGCTCCTCCTCAGCGGGCTGGCTACACCTTC . TRBJ1-2 . TRBV20-1
CASSLSGQGVSPLHF TGTGCCAGCAGCTTGTCTGGACAGGGAGTTTCACCCCTCCACTTT many TRBJ1-6 TRBD1 TRBV7-2
CASSSTAFGTEAFF TGTGCCAGCAGCTCGACGGCCTTTGGCACTGAAGCTTTCTTT many TRBJ1-1 . TRBV7-8
CASSYSMADSSYEQYF TGTGCCAGCAGTTACTCGATGGCTGACAGCTCCTACGAGCAGTACTTC many TRBJ2-7 . TRBV6-5
CSASGIEGNQPQHF TGCAGTGCTAGCGGTATCGAAGGAAATCAGCCCCAGCATTTT . TRBJ1-5 . TRBV20-1
CASSQDFSLGQYF TGCGCCAGCAGCCAAGATTTCAGCTTAGGGCAGTACTTC many TRBJ2-7 . TRBV4-1
CAWGPGRSGNTIYF TGTGCCTGGGGTCCCGGGCGCTCTGGAAACACCATATATTTT . TRBJ1-3 . TRBV30
CSARVILGEGYGYTF TGCAGTGCTAGAGTGATTCTCGGCGAGGGCTATGGCTACACCTTC many TRBJ1-2 . TRBV20-1
CASRPLQGSYEQYF TGTGCCAGCAGACCCTTACAGGGATCGTACGAGCAGTACTTC many TRBJ2-7 . TRBV7-8
CSVGQVAMNTEAFF TGCAGCGTCGGACAGGTGGCGATGAACACTGAAGCTTTCTTT . TRBJ1-1 TRBD1 TRBV29-1
CASRPRTGAIGETQYF TGTGCCAGCAGGCCCCGGACAGGGGCCATTGGGGAGACCCAGTACTTC many TRBJ2-5 TRBD1 TRBV27
CSARDPRQGSYEQYF TGCAGTGCTAGAGATCCAAGACAGGGAAGCTACGAGCAGTACTTC few TRBJ2-7 TRBD1 TRBV20-1